This is a list of T cell receptor beta chains from one sample in a study of PD-L1 blockade in urothelial cancer. The method was immunoSEQ multiplex PCR; TCRdb's version includes in-frame clones alone and lacks a portion of them. The sample contains 20,000 to 25,000 clones, 82% of which appear only once. This specimen consisted of PBMCs, obtained around atezolizumab (anti-PD-L1) treatment. The receptors stem from a man aged 65 to 85 with urothelial cancer. Both conserved end residues are part of each CDR3.

cdr3_length	v_call	j_call	cdr3_aa
12	TRBV29-1	TRBJ1-2	CSGGGGLYGYTF
14	TRBV5-6	TRBJ2-7	CASSPDRESYEQYF
14	TRBV10-3	TRBJ2-1	CAIIFSTVYNEQFF
15	TRBV7-9	TRBJ1-1	CASSHGAGENTEAFF
16	TRBV13	TRBJ2-3	CASSLVRRGSTDTQYF
15	TRBV5-1	TRBJ1-2	CASSFAAQGANGYTF
19	TRBV28	TRBJ1-3	CASNTWPGQGASSGNTIYF
19	TRBV7-8	TRBJ2-1	CASSLGTSGGPGSYNEQFF
16	TRBV5-5	TRBJ1-2	CASSLEVRTGYYGYTF
15	TRBV5-5	TRBJ1-5	CASSLYAGPNQPQHF
14	TRBV6-1	TRBJ2-1	CASSLWTGRDEQFF
18	TRBV23-1	TRBJ1-5	CASSHPYDRGNSNQPQHF
12	TRBV5-6	TRBJ1-5	CASSLGGEPQHF
14	TRBV28	TRBJ2-3	CASSLSSGKDTQYF
15	TRBV27	TRBJ2-3	CASSYLEPSTDTQYF
13	TRBV10-2	TRBJ2-2	CASSGGDTGELFF
18	TRBV10-2	TRBJ2-7	CASSLGTSGSSGSYEQYF
18	TRBV9	TRBJ1-1	CASSVARDTHPLNTEAFF
15	TRBV9	TRBJ2-1	CASSVEGTSGRRKFF
17	TRBV28	TRBJ1-2	CASCPNDMTGNIYGYTF
14	TRBV5-1	TRBJ1-1	CASSSGTGSTEAFF
14	TRBV6-5	TRBJ2-5	CASSYEASGETQYF